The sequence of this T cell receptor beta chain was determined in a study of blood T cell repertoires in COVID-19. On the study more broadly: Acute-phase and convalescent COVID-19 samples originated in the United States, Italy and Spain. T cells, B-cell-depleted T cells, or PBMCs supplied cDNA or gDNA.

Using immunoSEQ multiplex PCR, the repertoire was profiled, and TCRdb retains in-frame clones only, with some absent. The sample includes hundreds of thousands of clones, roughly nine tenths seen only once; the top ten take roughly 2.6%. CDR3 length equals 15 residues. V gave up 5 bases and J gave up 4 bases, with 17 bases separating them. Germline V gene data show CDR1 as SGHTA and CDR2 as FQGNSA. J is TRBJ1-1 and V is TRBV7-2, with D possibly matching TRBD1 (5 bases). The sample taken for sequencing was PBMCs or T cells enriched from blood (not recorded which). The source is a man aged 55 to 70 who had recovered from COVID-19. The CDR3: CASSLNPRGGTEAFF. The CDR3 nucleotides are TGTGCCAGCAGCCTCAACCCCCGGGGGGGCACTGAAGCTTTCTTT.